These T cell receptor beta chains were read from a single sample in a study of shared clonotypes between healthy human individuals. Profiling relied on immunoSEQ multiplex PCR, and the TCRdb table lists in-frame clones only, not all of them. The table lists some 490,000 clones, approximately 78% of them singletons, with about 12% in the top ten. The sequencing input was PBMCs. These receptors were obtained from a woman in her thirties or forties in good health. Some clones in this sample may be carry-over from other donors' samples. The CDR3 runs from the conserved cysteine through the conserved F or W. D genes are given only for firm matches. Size values are once, few and many counts, or a class for expanded clones, and some rows have none.

D gene	V gene	J gene	clone size	CDR3 protein	CDR3 DNA
NA	TRBV30	TRBJ2-5	NA	CAWSWGLETQYF	TGTGCCTGGAGTTGGGGATTAGAGACCCAGTACTTC
TRBD2	TRBV18	TRBJ2-7	NA	CASSPGLAGGFYEQYF	TGTGCCAGCTCACCCGGACTAGCGGGAGGGTTTTACGAGCAGTACTTC
NA	TRBV28	TRBJ1-3	NA	CASSRTGGGNTIYF	TGTGCCAGCAGTCGGACGGGGGGCGGAAACACCATATATTTT
TRBD1	TRBV27	TRBJ2-7	once	CASRPSGTGHEQYF	TGTGCCAGCAGGCCTTCCGGGACAGGGCACGAGCAGTACTTC
NA	TRBV19	TRBJ2-5	NA	CASSIQGQETQYF	TGTGCCAGTAGTATTCAGGGCCAAGAGACCCAGTACTTC
NA	TRBV28	TRBJ1-2	NA	CASSLSDVPYGYTF	TGTGCCAGCAGTTTATCAGATGTGCCTTATGGCTACACCTTC
NA	TRBV2	TRBJ1-4	NA	CASNPEALGEKLFF	TGTGCCAGCAACCCGGAGGCCCTCGGGGAAAAACTGTTTTTT
TRBD1	TRBV6-5	TRBJ2-7	few	CATRGQGSYEQYF	TGTGCCACACGGGGACAGGGATCCTACGAGCAGTACTTC
NA	TRBV4-2	TRBJ2-2	few	CASSQDPQVNTGELFF	TGTGCCAGCAGCCAAGATCCACAGGTGAACACCGGGGAGCTGTTTTTT
NA	TRBV11-2	TRBJ1-5	NA	CASSRDAGNQPQHF	TGTGCCAGCAGCCGAGACGCCGGCAATCAGCCCCAGCATTTT
NA	TRBV11-2	TRBJ2-7	NA	CASSLTGGPSREQYF	TGTGCCAGCAGCTTAACTGGGGGGCCTAGTCGTGAGCAGTACTTC
NA	TRBV7-9	TRBJ2-7	NA	CASSVDSLEQYF	TGTGCCAGCAGCGTGGACAGCCTCGAGCAGTACTTC
NA	TRBV2	TRBJ2-6	NA	CASSGVPGANVLTF	TGTGCCAGCAGTGGAGTTCCTGGGGCCAACGTCCTGACTTTC
NA	TRBV15	TRBJ2-6	NA	CATSTTYGANVLTF	TGTGCCACCAGTACTACTTACGGGGCCAACGTCCTGACTTTC
TRBD1	TRBV10-2	TRBJ1-2	NA	CATTDRLYGYTF	TGCGCCACCACGGACAGGCTCTATGGCTACACCTTC
NA	TRBV5-1	TRBJ1-1	NA	CASSLVGGDTEAFF	TGCGCCAGCAGCTTGGTCGGGGGGGACACTGAAGCTTTCTTT
TRBD2	TRBV7-2	TRBJ2-3	NA	CASSLTSGATGTQYF	TGTGCCAGCAGCTTAACTAGCGGGGCGACGGGTACGCAGTATTTT
NA	TRBV30	TRBJ2-4	NA	CAWSVMGTKNIQYF	TGTGCCTGGAGTGTTATGGGTACCAAAAACATTCAGTACTTC
NA	TRBV28	TRBJ2-7	NA	CASRSTPVSYEQYF	TGTGCCAGCAGATCGACTCCAGTCTCCTACGAGCAGTACTTC
NA	TRBV6-1	TRBJ2-7	NA	CASSEGPLGAYEQYF	TGTGCCAGCAGTGAAGGACCGCTGGGGGCCTACGAGCAGTACTTC
TRBD2	TRBV5-1	TRBJ2-1	NA	CASSFVGTNNEQFF	TGCGCCAGCAGCTTTGTGGGGACTAACAATGAGCAGTTCTTC
TRBD2	TRBV30	TRBJ2-3	NA	CAWSGGISGRRPSTDTQYF	TGTGCCTGGAGTGGCGGGATTAGCGGGAGAAGGCCGAGCACAGATACGCAGTATTTT
NA	TRBV11-2	TRBJ2-5	NA	CASSLSRRETQYF	TGTGCCAGCAGCTTATCACGCCGGGAGACCCAGTACTTC
NA	TRBV19	TRBJ1-5	NA	CASSGGANSNQPQHF	TGTGCCAGTAGTGGGGGGGCTAATAGCAATCAGCCCCAGCATTTT
NA	TRBV2	TRBJ2-7	NA	CASSGQRVQYF	TGTGCCAGCAGTGGTCAGAGGGTGCAGTACTTC
NA	TRBV25-1	TRBJ1-4	NA	CASSEVAGNEKLFF	TGTGCCAGCAGTGAGGTCGCCGGGAATGAAAAACTGTTTTTT
TRBD2	TRBV29-1	TRBJ2-7	NA	CSVEDPRGGDEQYF	TGCAGCGTTGAAGATCCCCGGGGGGGGGACGAGCAGTACTTC
NA	TRBV15	TRBJ2-2	NA	CATSRETWNTGELFF	TGTGCCACCAGCAGAGAGACGTGGAACACCGGGGAGCTGTTTTTT
TRBD1	TRBV5-1	TRBJ1-2	NA	CASSFGQGQAGYTF	TGCGCCAGCAGCTTCGGACAGGGGCAAGCTGGCTACACCTTC
NA	TRBV7-2	TRBJ2-2	NA	CASSLVGVWREYTGELFF	TGTGCCAGCAGCTTAGTTGGTGTCTGGCGGGAATACACCGGGGAGCTGTTTTTT
TRBD2	TRBV11-2	TRBJ2-5	NA	CASSLDRIAGDSETQYF	TGTGCCAGCAGCTTAGATCGAATAGCGGGAGATTCAGAGACCCAGTACTTC
NA	TRBV5-4	TRBJ2-3	NA	CASSLDLNTQYF	TGTGCCAGCAGCTTGGACCTAAATACGCAGTATTTT
NA	TRBV4-1	TRBJ2-7	NA	CASSPRRGQQDEQYF	TGCGCCAGCAGCCCTCGGAGGGGCCAACAGGACGAGCAGTACTTC
NA	TRBV18	TRBJ2-7	NA	CASSPPGAGNIEQYF	TGTGCCAGCTCACCACCGGGGGCAGGGAATATCGAGCAGTACTTC
NA	TRBV7-9	TRBJ1-1	NA	CASSPRQRNTEAFF	TGTGCCAGCAGCCCCCGACAGAGAAACACTGAAGCTTTCTTT
TRBD2	TRBV6-1	TRBJ2-5	NA	CASSAAGRDQETQYF	TGTGCCAGCAGTGCGGCCGGGAGGGATCAAGAGACCCAGTACTTC
NA	TRBV2	TRBJ2-1	NA	CATTGLASTEQFF	TGTGCCACAACAGGTCTGGCGTCGACAGAGCAGTTCTTC
NA	TRBV4-2	TRBJ1-1	NA	CASSRGPTNTEAFF	TGTGCCAGCAGCCGCGGACCGACGAACACTGAAGCTTTCTTT
NA	TRBV11-3	TRBJ2-6	NA	CASSFDRAGANVLTF	TGTGCCAGCAGCTTCGACAGAGCCGGGGCCAACGTCCTGACTTTC
NA	TRBV25-1	TRBJ2-1	NA	CASGRENYYNEQFF	TGTGCCAGCGGACGGGAGAACTACTACAATGAGCAGTTCTTC
NA	TRBV14	TRBJ1-1	once	CASSQVIGVLTEAFF	TGTGCCAGCAGCCAAGTCATAGGGGTCCTCACTGAAGCTTTCTTT
TRBD2	TRBV29-1	TRBJ2-7	few	CSVAKGLVVYEQYF	TGCAGCGTCGCCAAAGGACTAGTTGTCTACGAGCAGTACTTC
NA	TRBV5-1	TRBJ1-6	once	CASRTEKTGGGSPLHF	TGCGCCAGCAGAACCGAAAAGACCGGAGGAGGTTCACCCCTCCACTTT
TRBD1	TRBV5-1	TRBJ1-5	NA	CASSFAGGGNQPQHF	TGCGCCAGCAGCTTCGCAGGGGGAGGCAATCAGCCCCAGCATTTT
NA	TRBV2	TRBJ2-7	NA	CASSWQALSYEQYF	TGTGCCAGCAGTTGGCAGGCCTTATCCTACGAGCAGTACTTC
NA	TRBV18	TRBJ2-2	NA	CASSPPFQGSRELFF	TGTGCCAGCTCACCACCGTTCCAGGGGTCGAGGGAGCTGTTTTTT
NA	TRBV18	TRBJ2-3	NA	CASSPPGRGVPDTQYF	TGTGCCAGCTCACCTCCAGGAAGGGGAGTCCCAGATACGCAGTATTTT
TRBD1	TRBV18	TRBJ1-1	few	CASSRDSMNTEAFF	TGTGCCAGCTCCAGGGACAGTATGAACACTGAAGCTTTCTTT
NA	TRBV5-6	TRBJ1-4	NA	CASSLSGVNEKLFF	TGTGCCAGCAGCTTGTCCGGCGTTAATGAAAAACTGTTTTTT
NA	TRBV28	TRBJ1-6	NA	CASRPLPGANSPLHF	TGTGCCAGCAGACCCCTCCCCGGTGCGAATTCACCCCTCCACTTT
NA	TRBV5-6	TRBJ2-7	NA	CASSLITRSYEQYF	TGTGCCAGCAGCTTAATTACACGCTCCTACGAGCAGTACTTC
TRBD2	TRBV29-1	TRBJ2-7	NA	CSVQGGGLANEQYF	TGCAGCGTCCAAGGAGGGGGACTAGCGAACGAGCAGTACTTC
NA	TRBV6-5	TRBJ1-1	NA	CASRQNTEAFF	TGTGCCAGCAGACAGAACACTGAAGCTTTCTTT
NA	TRBV4-2	TRBJ2-2	NA	CASSQPGVVPGELFF	TGTGCCAGCAGCCAACCGGGAGTAGTTCCCGGGGAGCTGTTTTTT
TRBD1	TRBV5-1	TRBJ1-3	NA	CASSPWTGGNTIYF	TGCGCCAGCAGCCCCTGGACAGGGGGAAACACCATATATTTT
TRBD2	TRBV15	TRBJ2-7	NA	CATSRRLAGEQYF	TGTGCCACCAGCAGGAGACTAGCGGGAGAGCAGTACTTC
TRBD2	TRBV5-4	TRBJ2-7	NA	CASSPGLAGVWESYEQYF	TGTGCCAGCAGCCCCGGACTAGCGGGAGTCTGGGAATCGTACGAGCAGTACTTC
NA	TRBV27	TRBJ2-2	NA	CASSFFLGGELFF	TGTGCCAGCAGTTTTTTCTTGGGCGGGGAGCTGTTTTTT